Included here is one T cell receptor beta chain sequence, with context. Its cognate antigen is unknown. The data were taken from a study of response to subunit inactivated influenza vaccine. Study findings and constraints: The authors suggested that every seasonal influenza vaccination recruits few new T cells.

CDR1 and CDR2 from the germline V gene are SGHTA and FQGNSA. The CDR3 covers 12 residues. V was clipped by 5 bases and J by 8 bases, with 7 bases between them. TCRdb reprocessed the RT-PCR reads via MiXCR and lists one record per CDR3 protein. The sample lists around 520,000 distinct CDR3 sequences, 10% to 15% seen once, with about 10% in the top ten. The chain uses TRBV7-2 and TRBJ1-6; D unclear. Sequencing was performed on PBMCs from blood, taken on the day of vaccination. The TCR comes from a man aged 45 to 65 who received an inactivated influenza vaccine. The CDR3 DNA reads TGTGCCAGCAGCCGGGGTCATTCACCCCTCCACTTT. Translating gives CASSRGHSPLHF. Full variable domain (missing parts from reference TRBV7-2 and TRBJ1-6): GAGVSQSPSNKVTEKGKDVELRCDPISGHTALYWYRQSLGQGLEFLIYFQGNSAPDKSGLPSDRFSAERTGGSVSTLTIQRTQQEDSAVYLCASSRGHSPLHFGNGTRLTVT.